The clone carrying this TCR beta chain was counted a few times. The target antigen is unknown. This sample stems from a study of T-cell memory formation after mild COVID-19. Findings and limits, study-wide: Memory from before infection featured some responding clones, which suggests cross-reactive memory joined. From day 15 to 85, contracting clones were balanced between CD4 and CD8, whereas later expanders leaned toward CD4+.

Barcoded TCR alpha and TCR beta cDNA libraries with UMIs came from 5'RACE using constant-segment primers. TCRdb reprocessed the 5' RACE reads via MiXCR and lists one record per CDR3 protein. The sample gives just under 350,000 distinct CDR3 sequences, over 10% of which show up once; about a fifth is in the top ten. Sequencing input: PBMCs or a T cell subset sorted from them (not recorded which). The sequence was obtained from a man between 18 and 35 years old who had mild COVID-19 (a few samples of this study predate the infection). Cell type and time point are not known.

This CDR3 is CASSSEGQGFSPLHF. CDR3 coding DNA: TGCGCCAGCAGCTCAGAGGGACAGGGTTTTTCACCCCTCCACTTT. The rearrangement links TRBV5-1 to TRBJ1-6; TRBD1 agrees at 9 bases. This CDR3 is built from 15 residues. Germline lookup yields CDR1 SGHRS and CDR2 YFSETQ. Trimming cost V 3 bases and J 9 bases; bases outside gene matches: 7.